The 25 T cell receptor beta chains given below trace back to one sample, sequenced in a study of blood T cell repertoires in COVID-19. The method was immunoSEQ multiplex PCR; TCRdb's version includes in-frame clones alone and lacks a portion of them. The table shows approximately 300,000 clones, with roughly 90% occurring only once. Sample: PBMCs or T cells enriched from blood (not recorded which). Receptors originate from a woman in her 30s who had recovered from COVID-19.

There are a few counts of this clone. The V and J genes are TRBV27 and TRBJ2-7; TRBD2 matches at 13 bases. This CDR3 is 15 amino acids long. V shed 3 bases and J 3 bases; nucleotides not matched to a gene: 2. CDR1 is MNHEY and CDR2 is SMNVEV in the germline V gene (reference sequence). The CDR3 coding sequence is TGTGCCAGCAGTTTTGGACTAGCGGGAGACTACGAGCAGTACTTC. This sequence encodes CASSFGLAGDYEQYF.

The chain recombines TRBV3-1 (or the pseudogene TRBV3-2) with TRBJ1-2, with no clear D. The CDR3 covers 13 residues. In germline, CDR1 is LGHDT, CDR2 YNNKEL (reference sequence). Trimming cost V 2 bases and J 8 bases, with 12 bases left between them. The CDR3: CASSQTPLYGYTF. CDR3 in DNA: TGTGCCAGCAGCCAAACCCCTCTCTACGGCTACACCTTC.

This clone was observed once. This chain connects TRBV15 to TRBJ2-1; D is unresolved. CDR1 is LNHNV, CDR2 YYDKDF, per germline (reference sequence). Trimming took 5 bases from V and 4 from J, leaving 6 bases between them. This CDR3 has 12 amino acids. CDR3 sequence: CATSAVYNEQFF. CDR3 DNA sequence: TGTGCCACCAGCGCGGTATACAATGAGCAGTTCTTC.

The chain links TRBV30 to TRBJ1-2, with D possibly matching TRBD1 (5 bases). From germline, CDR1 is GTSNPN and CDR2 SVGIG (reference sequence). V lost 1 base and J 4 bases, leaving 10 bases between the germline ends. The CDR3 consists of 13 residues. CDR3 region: CAWSAGHAYGYTF. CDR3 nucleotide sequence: TGTGCCTGGAGTGCTGGACACGCCTATGGCTACACCTTC.

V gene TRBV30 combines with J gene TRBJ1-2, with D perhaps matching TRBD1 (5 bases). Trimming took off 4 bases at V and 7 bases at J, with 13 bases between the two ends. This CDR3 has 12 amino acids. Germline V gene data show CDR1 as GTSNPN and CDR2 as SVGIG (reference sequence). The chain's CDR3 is CAWKQGLSGYTF. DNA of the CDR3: TGTGCCTGGAAGCAGGGATTAAGTGGCTACACCTTC.

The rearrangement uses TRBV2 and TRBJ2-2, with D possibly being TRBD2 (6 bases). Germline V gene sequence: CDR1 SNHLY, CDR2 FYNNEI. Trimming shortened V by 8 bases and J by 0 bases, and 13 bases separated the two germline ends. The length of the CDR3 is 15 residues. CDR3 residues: CASSRERANTGELFF. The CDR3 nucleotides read TGTGCCAGCTCACGGGAGCGCGCGAACACCGGGGAGCTGTTTTTT.

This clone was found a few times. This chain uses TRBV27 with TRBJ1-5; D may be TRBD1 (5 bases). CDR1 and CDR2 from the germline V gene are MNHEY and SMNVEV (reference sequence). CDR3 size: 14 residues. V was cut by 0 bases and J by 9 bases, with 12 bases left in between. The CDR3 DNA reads TGTGCCAGCAGTTTATCAGGGCCCGGGGGGCCCCAGCATTTT. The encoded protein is CASSLSGPGGPQHF.

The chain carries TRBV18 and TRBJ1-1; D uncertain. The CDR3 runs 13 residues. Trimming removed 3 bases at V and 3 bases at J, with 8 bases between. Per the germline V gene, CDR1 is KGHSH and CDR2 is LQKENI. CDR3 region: CASSPWQDTEAFF. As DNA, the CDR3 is TGTGCCAGCTCACCTTGGCAGGACACTGAAGCTTTCTTT.

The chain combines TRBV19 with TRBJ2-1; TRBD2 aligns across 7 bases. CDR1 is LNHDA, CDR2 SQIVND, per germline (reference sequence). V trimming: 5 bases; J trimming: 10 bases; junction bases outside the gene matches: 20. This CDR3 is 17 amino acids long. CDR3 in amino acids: CASSSPLLAARGREQFF. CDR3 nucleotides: TGTGCCAGTAGTTCGCCACTTCTAGCGGCCCGGGGCAGGGAGCAGTTCTTC.

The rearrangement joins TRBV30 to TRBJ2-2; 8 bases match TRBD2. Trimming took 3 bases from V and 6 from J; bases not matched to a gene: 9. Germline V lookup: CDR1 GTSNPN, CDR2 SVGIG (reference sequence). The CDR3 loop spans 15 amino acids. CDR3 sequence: CAWRKGTSPAGELFF. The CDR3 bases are TGTGCCTGGAGGAAAGGGACTAGTCCGGCCGGGGAGCTGTTTTTT.

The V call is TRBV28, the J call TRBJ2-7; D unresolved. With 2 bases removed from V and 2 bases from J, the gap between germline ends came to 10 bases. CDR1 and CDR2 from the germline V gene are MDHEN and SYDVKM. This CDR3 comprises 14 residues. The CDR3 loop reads CASSLMAQTYEQYF. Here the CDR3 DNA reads TGTGCCAGCAGTTTAATGGCACAGACCTACGAGCAGTACTTC.

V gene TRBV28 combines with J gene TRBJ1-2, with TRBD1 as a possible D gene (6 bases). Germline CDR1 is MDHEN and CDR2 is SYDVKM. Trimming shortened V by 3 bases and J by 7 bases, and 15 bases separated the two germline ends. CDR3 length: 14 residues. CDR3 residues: CASSFGGADSGYTF. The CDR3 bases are TGTGCCAGCAGTTTCGGTGGAGCGGACAGTGGCTACACCTTC.

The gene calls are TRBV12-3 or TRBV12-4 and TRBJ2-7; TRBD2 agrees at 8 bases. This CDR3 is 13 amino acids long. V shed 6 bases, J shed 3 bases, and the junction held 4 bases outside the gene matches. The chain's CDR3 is CASRRGTSYEQYF. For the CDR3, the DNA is TGTGCCAGCAGGCGCGGGACTAGCTACGAGCAGTACTTC.

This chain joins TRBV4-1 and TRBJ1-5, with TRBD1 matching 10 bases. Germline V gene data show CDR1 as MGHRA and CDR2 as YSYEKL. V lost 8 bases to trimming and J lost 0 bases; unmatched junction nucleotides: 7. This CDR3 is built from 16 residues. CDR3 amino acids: CASPGGQGPSNQPQHF. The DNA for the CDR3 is TGCGCCAGCCCGGGGGGACAGGGGCCTAGCAATCAGCCCCAGCATTTT.

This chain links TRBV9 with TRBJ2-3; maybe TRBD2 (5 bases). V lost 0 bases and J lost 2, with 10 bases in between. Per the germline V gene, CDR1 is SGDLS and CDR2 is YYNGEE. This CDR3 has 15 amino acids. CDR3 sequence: CASSVASYTTDTQYF. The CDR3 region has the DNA TGTGCCAGCAGCGTAGCTAGCTACACCACAGATACGCAGTATTTT.

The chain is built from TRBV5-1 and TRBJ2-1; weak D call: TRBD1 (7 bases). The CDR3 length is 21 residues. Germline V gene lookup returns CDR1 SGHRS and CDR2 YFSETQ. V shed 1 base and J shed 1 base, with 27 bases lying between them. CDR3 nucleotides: TGCGCCAGCAGCTTGTTGGGAGATGAGACAGGGAGGAAATCTTCCTACAATGAGCAGTTCTTC. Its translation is CASSLLGDETGRKSSYNEQFF.

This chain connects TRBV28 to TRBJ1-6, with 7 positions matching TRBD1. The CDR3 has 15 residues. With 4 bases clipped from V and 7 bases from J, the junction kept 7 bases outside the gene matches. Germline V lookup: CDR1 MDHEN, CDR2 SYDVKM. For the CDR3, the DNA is TGTGCCAGCAGTTCCCCGGGACAGTCGAATTCACCCCTCCACTTT. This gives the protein CASSSPGQSNSPLHF.

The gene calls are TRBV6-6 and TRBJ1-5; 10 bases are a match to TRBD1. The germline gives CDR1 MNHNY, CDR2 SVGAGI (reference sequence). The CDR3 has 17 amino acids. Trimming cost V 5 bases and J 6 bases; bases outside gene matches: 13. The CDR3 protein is CASSPTPTGGLVQPQHF. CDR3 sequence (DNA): TGTGCCAGCAGTCCAACCCCGACAGGGGGCTTGGTTCAGCCCCAGCATTTT.

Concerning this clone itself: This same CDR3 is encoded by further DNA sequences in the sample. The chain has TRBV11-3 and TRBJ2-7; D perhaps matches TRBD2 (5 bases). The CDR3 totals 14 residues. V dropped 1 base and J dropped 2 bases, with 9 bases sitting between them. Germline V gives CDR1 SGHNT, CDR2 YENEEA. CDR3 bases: TGTGCCAGCAGCTTAGTAGCCGGGGCCTACGAGCAGTACTTC. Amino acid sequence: CASSLVAGAYEQYF.

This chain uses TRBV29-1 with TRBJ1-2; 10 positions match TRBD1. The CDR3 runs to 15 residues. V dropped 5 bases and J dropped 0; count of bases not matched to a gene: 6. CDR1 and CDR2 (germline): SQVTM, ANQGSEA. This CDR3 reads CSVYGTGETNYGYTF. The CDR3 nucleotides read TGCAGCGTTTATGGGACAGGGGAGACTAACTATGGCTACACCTTC. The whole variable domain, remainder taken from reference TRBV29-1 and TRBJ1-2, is SAVISQKPSRDICQRGTSLTIQCQVDSQVTMMFWYRQQPGQSLTLIATANQGSEATYESGFVIDKFPISRPNLTFSTLTVSNMSPEDSSIYLCSVYGTGETNYGYTFGSGTRLTVV.

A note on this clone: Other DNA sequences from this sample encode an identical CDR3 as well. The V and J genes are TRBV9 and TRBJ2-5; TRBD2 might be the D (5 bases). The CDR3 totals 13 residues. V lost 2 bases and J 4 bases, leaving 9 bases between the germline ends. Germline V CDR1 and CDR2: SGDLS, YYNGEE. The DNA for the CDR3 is TGTGCCAGCAGCGTTGGAGGCGGAGAGACCCAGTACTTC. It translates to CASSVGGGETQYF. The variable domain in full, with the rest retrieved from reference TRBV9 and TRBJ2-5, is DSGVTQTPKHLITATGQRVTLRCSPRSGDLSVYWYQQSLDQGLQFLIQYYNGEERAKGNILERFSAQQFPDLHSELNLSSLELGDSALYFCASSVGGGETQYFGPGTRLLVL.

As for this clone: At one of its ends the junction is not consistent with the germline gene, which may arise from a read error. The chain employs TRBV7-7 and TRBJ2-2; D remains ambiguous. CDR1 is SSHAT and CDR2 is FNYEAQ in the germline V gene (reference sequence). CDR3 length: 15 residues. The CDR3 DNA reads TGTGCTAGCAGCATAGGGCAGATTAACACCGGGGAGCTGTTTTTT. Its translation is CASSIGQINTGELFF.

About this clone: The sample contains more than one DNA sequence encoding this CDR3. Here the CDR3 DNA reads TGCGCCAGCAGCTTGGCCCCGGGTGACACTGAAGCTTTCTTT. It encodes CASSLAPGDTEAFF. This chain links TRBV5-1 with TRBJ1-1; unclear D gene. Trimming pared 0 bases from V and 3 bases from J, leaving 9 bases between. CDR1 SGHRS and CDR2 YFSETQ come from the germline V gene. The CDR3 covers 14 residues.

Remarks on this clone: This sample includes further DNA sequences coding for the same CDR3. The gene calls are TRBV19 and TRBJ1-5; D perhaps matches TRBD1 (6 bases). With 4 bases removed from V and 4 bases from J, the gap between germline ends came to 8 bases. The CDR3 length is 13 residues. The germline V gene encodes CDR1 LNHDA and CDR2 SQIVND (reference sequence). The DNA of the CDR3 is TGTGCCAGTAGTACACAGGGTAATCAGCCCCAGCATTTT. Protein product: CASSTQGNQPQHF.

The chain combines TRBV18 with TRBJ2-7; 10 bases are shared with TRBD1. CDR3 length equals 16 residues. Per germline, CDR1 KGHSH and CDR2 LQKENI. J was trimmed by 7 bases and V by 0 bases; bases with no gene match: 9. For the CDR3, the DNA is TGTGCCAGCTCACCACCGGCCGGGACAGGGGATTTAGAGCAGTACTTC. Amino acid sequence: CASSPPAGTGDLEQYF.